A single sample is the source of the 21 T cell receptor beta chains below, sequenced in a study of T cells in Graves' hyperthyroidism and ophthalmopathy. What was amplified from RNA transcripts were TCR beta CDR3 regions. With the HTBI primer set, the TCR CDR3 went through a first round of RT-PCR. TCRdb ran MiXCR on the multiplex PCR reads and lists one entry per CDR3 protein. The sample lists roughly 260,000 distinct CDR3 sequences; more than 14% were seen once. What was sequenced was blood. The receptors were gathered from a woman aged 40 to 50 with Graves' hyperthyroidism that later progressed to Graves' ophthalmopathy.

This clonotype was observed many times. The CDR3 region has the DNA TGTGCCAGCAGCTACCCACCGGGACATCCATCTCCCTACGAGCAGTACTTC. Residues: CASSYPPGHPSPYEQYF. The chain carries TRBV11-3 and TRBJ2-7; tentative D call: TRBD1 (6 bases). Deletions cut 4 bases from V and 2 bases from J, with 21 bases between. Germline V gene data show CDR1 as SGHNT and CDR2 as YENEEA. This CDR3 is 17 amino acids long.

This clonotype was detected ten times or more. This sequence joins TRBV28 and TRBJ1-1, with D unresolved. CDR1 MDHEN and CDR2 SYDVKM come from the germline V gene. The CDR3 sequence is 12 residues long. The germline V and J ends were trimmed by 2 bases and 7 bases, with 8 bases remaining between them. The CDR3 region has the DNA TGTGCCAGCAGTTTAACAGCAGTTGAAGCTTTCTTT. Translated: CASSLTAVEAFF.

The chain couples TRBV28 to TRBJ2-1; a possible D gene is TRBD1 (6 bases). CDR3 length: 14 residues. Per germline, CDR1 MDHEN and CDR2 SYDVKM. With 5 bases removed from V and 8 bases from J, the gap between germline ends came to 16 bases. Here the CDR3 reads CASSLLGGADEQFF. CDR3 nucleotide sequence: TGTGCCAGCAGTCTCTTAGGGGGAGCGGATGAGCAGTTCTTC.

This clonotype was seen a handful of times. The V and J genes are TRBV9 and TRBJ1-6; D is unresolved. V was clipped by 2 bases and J by 6 bases, with 6 bases between them. CDR1 is SGDLS, CDR2 YYNGEE, per germline. The CDR3 spans 13 residues. This chain's CDR3 is CASSVSANSPLHF. CDR3 sequence (DNA): TGTGCCAGCAGCGTGTCAGCTAATTCACCCCTCCACTTT.

Notes on this clonotype: A much larger clone lies a single base off, so this may be a read error. The CDR3 protein is CASSHGATGEPFF. CDR3 nucleotides: TGTGCCAGCAGCCACGGGGCCACCGGGGAGCCGTTTTTT. The chain employs TRBV11-3 and TRBJ2-2, with D tentatively TRBD1 or TRBD2 (5 bases each). The CDR3 consists of 13 residues. Germline-derived CDR1 and CDR2 are SGHNT and YENEEA.

Ten or more counts support this clonotype. The CDR3 DNA follows: TGTGCCAGCAGTTACCATCACACGGGTGGACGGTACAATGAGCAGTTCTTC. It translates to CASSYHHTGGRYNEQFF. The V gene is TRBV6-5, the J gene TRBJ2-1; the D is unclear. In germline, CDR1 is MNHEY, CDR2 SVGAGI. V was pared by 2 bases and J by 4 bases, with 18 bases between. The CDR3 is 17 residues long.

This rearrangement joins TRBV12-3 or TRBV12-4 to TRBJ1-1; D is uncertain. Trimming removed 6 bases from V and 1 base from J, with 9 bases in between. This CDR3 contains 13 residues. The chain's CDR3 is CASRSGPNTEAFF. CDR3 DNA: TGTGCCAGCAGGTCAGGACCGAACACTGAAGCTTTCTTT.

This clonotype was picked up many times. The chain carries TRBV29-1 and TRBJ1-1; TRBD1 agrees at 7 bases. CDR1 SQVTM and CDR2 ANQGSEA come from the germline V gene. V was pared by 4 bases and J by 1 base, with 3 bases of the junction left unmatched. The CDR3 totals 13 residues. This CDR3 is CSVVRQGNTEAFF. The CDR3 DNA reads TGCAGCGTTGTTAGACAGGGGAACACTGAAGCTTTCTTT.

This clonotype was counted ten times or more. The chain links TRBV29-1 to TRBJ2-1, with D perhaps TRBD1 (5 bases). Germline values: CDR1 SQVTM, CDR2 ANQGSEA. The CDR3 extends over 15 amino acids. The V end was cut by 6 bases, the J end by 6 bases, with 21 bases between. CDR3 loop: CSVASQGRVFNEQFF. Written as DNA, the CDR3 is TGCAGCGTCGCCTCTCAGGGCAGGGTATTCAATGAGCAGTTCTTC.

Of note for this clonotype: A much larger clone differs by one base, so this may be a read error. The CDR3 loop is CTSRLQGPPSYEQYF. The CDR3 DNA reads as TGTACCAGCCGACTACAGGGTCCCCCGTCCTACGAGCAGTACTTC. The chain employs TRBV2 and TRBJ2-7; D is possibly TRBD1 (6 bases). The CDR3 totals 15 residues. Germline CDR1 reads SNHLY; CDR2 reads FYNNEI.

This clonotype came up many times. The chain is built from TRBV4-1 and TRBJ2-7; D uncertain. From germline, CDR1 is MGHRA and CDR2 YSYEKL. This CDR3 spans 15 amino acids. V lost 1 base, J lost 2 bases, and 12 bases lay in between. The CDR3 protein is CASSQAKGQPYEQYF. CDR3 coding DNA: TGCGCCAGCAGCCAAGCTAAGGGCCAACCCTACGAGCAGTACTTC.

In this sample, this clonotype turned up a few times. The chain combines TRBV5-8 with TRBJ2-5; 8 bases agree with TRBD2. The V and J ends lost 0 bases and 1 base, in that order; junction bases with no gene match: 14. Germline V lookup: CDR1 SGHTS, CDR2 YDEGEE. The CDR3 totals 19 residues. CDR3 DNA: TGTGCCAGCAGCTTGGGAAACTCCTTTACTAGCGGTTTCCAAGAGACCCAGTACTTC. As protein: CASSLGNSFTSGFQETQYF.

Ten or more counts support this clonotype. The rearrangement joins TRBV28 to TRBJ2-5, with D possibly being TRBD1 or TRBD2 (6 bases each). CDR3 size: 16 residues. The ends were cut back, 6 bases at V and 1 base at J, with 18 bases in the middle. The germline gives CDR1 MDHEN, CDR2 SYDVKM. CDR3 nucleotides: TGTGCCAGCAGCTTGGGGGGCCTTCCTCTCCAAGAGACCCAGTACTTC. Its translation is CASSLGGLPLQETQYF.

This clonotype appeared once. This sequence joins TRBV2 and TRBJ1-1; D may be TRBD1 (6 bases). Trimming shortened V by 6 bases and J by 1 base, and 15 bases separated the two germline ends. The germline gives CDR1 SNHLY, CDR2 FYNNEI. The CDR3 runs 15 residues. The CDR3 nucleotides read TGTGCCAGCAGGAACAGGGTAGTGGAGAACACTGAAGCTTTCTTT. Its protein product is CASRNRVVENTEAFF.

A remark on this clonotype: A much more abundant neighbour one base away suggests this may be a read error. The chain has TRBV5-1 and TRBJ1-4; D call uncertain. V was cut by 4 bases and J by 14 bases, with 24 bases left in between. This CDR3 comprises 15 residues. CDR1 is SGHRS, CDR2 YFSETQ, per germline. The DNA for the CDR3 is TGCGCCAGCAGCCTCGCTAGCTGGGCCGCCGGGCAGCTGTTTTTT. It yields the protein CASSLASWAAGQLFF.

This clonotype was detected ten times or more. The chain couples TRBV24-1 to TRBJ2-5, with 7 bases fitting TRBD1. V lost 5 bases and J lost 4; bases outside the gene matches: 9. The CDR3 totals 15 residues. The germline V gene has CDR1 KGHDR and CDR2 SFDVKD. CDR3 amino acids: CATSVKGAIGETQYF. CDR3 nucleotides: TGTGCCACCAGTGTGAAGGGGGCGATAGGAGAGACCCAGTACTTC.

This clonotype was seen ten or more times. As DNA, the CDR3 is TGCGCCAGCAGTGAAGCGAACACTGAAGCTTTCTTT. It translates to CASSEANTEAFF. This chain uses TRBV10-2 with TRBJ1-1; D uncertain. This CDR3 is built from 12 residues. V lost 3 bases and J 1 base, leaving 3 bases between the germline ends. From germline, CDR1 is WSHSY and CDR2 SAAADI.

The table lists this clonotype with many counts. The chain has TRBV11-3 and TRBJ2-5; D gene ambiguous. Germline-derived CDR1 and CDR2 are SGHNT and YENEEA. The V gene lost 3 bases and the J gene lost 2 bases, with 7 bases spanning the gap. CDR3 size: 13 residues. The CDR3 coding sequence is TGTGCCAGCAGCTTCGAGGTTCAAGAGACCCAGTACTTC. Encoded protein: CASSFEVQETQYF.

Note on this clonotype: One junction end does not reproduce the germline sequence, and a read error may be involved. V and J are TRBV12-3 or TRBV12-4 and TRBJ2-7; 7 bases agree with TRBD2. The CDR3 sequence is 16 residues long. CDR3 sequence (DNA): TGTGCCAGCAGTGCCGGAACTAGCGCCTACCGCTACGAGCGGTACTTC. Translating it yields CASSAGTSAYRYERYF.

The genes are TRBV13 and TRBJ1-3, with 10 bases aligning to TRBD1. This CDR3 region has 18 residues. From germline, CDR1 is PRHDT and CDR2 FYEKMQ (reference sequence). The V gene end was trimmed by 4 bases and the J gene end by 4 bases; junction bases not matched to a gene: 13. The CDR3 region has the DNA TGTGCCAGCAGCTCATCAATTTCCGGGACAGGGGTCGGAAACACCATATATTTT. This encodes CASSSSISGTGVGNTIYF. Complete variable domain (other parts from reference TRBV13 and TRBJ1-3): AAGVIQSPRHLIKEKRETATLKCYPIPRHDTVYWYQQGPGQDPQFLISFYEKMQSDKGSIPDRFSAQQFSDYHSELNMSSLELGDSALYFCASSSSISGTGVGNTIYFGEGSWLTVV.

This clonotype has at least ten counts. The chain is built from TRBV6-1 and TRBJ1-4, with D possibly matching TRBD1 (5 bases). The CDR3 is made up of 14 amino acids. Germline-derived CDR1 and CDR2 are MNHNS and SASEGT. Trimming stripped 5 bases from V and 8 bases from J, with 15 bases between. This chain's CDR3 is CASSYQGRGEKLFF. DNA for the CDR3: TGTGCCAGCAGTTACCAAGGGAGGGGCGAAAAACTGTTTTTT.